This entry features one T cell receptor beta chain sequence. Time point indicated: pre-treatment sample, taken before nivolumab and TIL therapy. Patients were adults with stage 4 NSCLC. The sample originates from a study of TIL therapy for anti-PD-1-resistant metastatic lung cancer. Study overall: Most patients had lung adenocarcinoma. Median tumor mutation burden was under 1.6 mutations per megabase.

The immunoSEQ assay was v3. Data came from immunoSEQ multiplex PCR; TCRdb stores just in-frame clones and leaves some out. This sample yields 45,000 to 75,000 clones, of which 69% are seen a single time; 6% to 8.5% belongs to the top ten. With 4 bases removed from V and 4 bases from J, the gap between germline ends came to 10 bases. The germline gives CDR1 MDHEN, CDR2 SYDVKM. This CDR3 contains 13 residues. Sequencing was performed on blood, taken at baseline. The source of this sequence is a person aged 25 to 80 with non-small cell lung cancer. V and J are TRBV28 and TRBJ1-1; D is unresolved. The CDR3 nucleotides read TGTGCCAGCAGTTATGGCATAGGCACTGAAGCTTTCTTT. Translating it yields CASSYGIGTEAFF.